A selection of T cell receptor beta chains follows, all from one sample in a study of blood T cell repertoires in COVID-19. Clones were sequenced by immunoSEQ multiplex PCR, and TCRdb holds only the in-frame ones, with some missing. The sample lists about 200,000 clones, approximately 80% occurring once. The sample was PBMCs or T cells enriched from blood (not recorded which). The receptors stem from a woman aged 40 to 55 with acute COVID-19. CDR3s include the opening cysteine and the closing phenylalanine or tryptophan. A D gene is named only where the DNA matches it firmly. Only some rows state a clone size, as once, few, many or a class for expanded clones.

j_call clone_size v_call d_call cdr3_length cdr3_nt cdr3_aa
TRBJ2-7 NA TRBV29-1 NA 14 TGCAGCGTTGTGAAGGCGGATTCCTCCTACGAGCAGTACTTC CSVVKADSSYEQYF
TRBJ1-4 NA TRBV10-3 NA 14 TGTGCCATCAGTGGGACACCAACTAATGAAAAACTGTTTTTT CAISGTPTNEKLFF
TRBJ1-5 NA TRBV19 NA 14 TGTGCCAGTAGTATGAGAGGCCGAGAGCAGCCCCAGCATTTT CASSMRGREQPQHF
TRBJ2-1 NA TRBV28 NA 10 TGTGCCAGCAGTTTCGATGAGCAGTTCTTC CASSFDEQFF
TRBJ2-1 NA TRBV24-1 TRBD2 17 TGTGCCACCAGTGATATGGGAGCGGGACGGTCCTACAATGAGCAGTTCTTC CATSDMGAGRSYNEQFF
TRBJ2-7 NA TRBV19 TRBD1 14 TGTGCCAGTAGCCGGGACAGGGGGTTCCAGGAGCAGTACTTC CASSRDRGFQEQYF
TRBJ2-3 many TRBV4-1 NA 17 TGCGCCAGCAGCCATGTGGACATGGGATTTAGCACAGATACGCAGTATTTT CASSHVDMGFSTDTQYF
TRBJ2-5 NA TRBV9 TRBD2 15 TGTGCCAGCAGCGTCCGGGACTCGGGGGGGGAGACCCAGTACTTC CASSVRDSGGETQYF
TRBJ1-6 few TRBV2 NA 14 TGTGCCAGCAGTCCGACAGTTAGGATCTCACCCCTCCACTTT CASSPTVRISPLHF
TRBJ2-7 once TRBV18 TRBD2 16 TGTGCCAGCTCACCTGAGCTAGCGGGAGGGTCCTACGAGCAGTACTTC CASSPELAGGSYEQYF
TRBJ1-2 many TRBV9 NA 15 TGTGCCAGCAGCGTAGGAGGGGGGGAGATCTATGGCTACACCTTC CASSVGGGEIYGYTF
TRBJ2-1 NA TRBV21-1 NA 16 TGTGCCAGCAGCCCTAGCTACGAGAGCTCCTACAATGAGCAGTTCTTC CASSPSYESSYNEQFF
TRBJ2-3 NA TRBV7-2 NA 15 TGTGCCAGCAGCTTGTCACTAGCCCCCACAGATACGCAGTATTTT CASSLSLAPTDTQYF
TRBJ2-3 NA TRBV7-3 TRBD2 15 TGTGCCAGCAGCGAGCTAGCGGGGATCACAGATACGCAGTATTTT CASSELAGITDTQYF
TRBJ1-2 NA TRBV21-1 NA 18 TGTGCCAGCAGCAAAGATCAGGGGGCCCGAATAGCTAACTATGGCTACACCTTC CASSKDQGARIANYGYTF
TRBJ2-3 NA TRBV9 NA 17 TGTGCCAGCAGCGCCGCAGGATTAGTGGTGGGCACAGATACGCAGTATTTT CASSAAGLVVGTDTQYF
TRBJ1-4 NA TRBV28 TRBD1 16 TGTGCCAGCAGTCCTCTTACCGGGACAGGGGGCAAAAAACTGTTTTTT CASSPLTGTGGKKLFF
TRBJ2-1 NA TRBV5-1 NA 18 TGCGCCAGCAGCTTGGGTTGGGGGGAAGCGGCCTCCTACAATGAGCAGTTCTTC CASSLGWGEAASYNEQFF
TRBJ1-2 NA TRBV10-3 NA 16 TGTGCCACCGCCGGGCATGGCAGGGGATTAGACTATGGCTACACCTTC CATAGHGRGLDYGYTF
TRBJ1-5 NA TRBV9 TRBD1 14 TGTGCCAGCAGCGCACAGGGGAACAATCAGCCCCAGCATTTT CASSAQGNNQPQHF
TRBJ2-3 NA TRBV19 NA 15 TGTGCCAGTAGTATAGGTTACAGGGCTACAGATACGCAGTATTTT CASSIGYRATDTQYF
TRBJ1-5 NA TRBV20-1 NA 17 TGCAGTGCTAGTGGGGAGGAGGGCCGCTATAGCAATCAGCCCCAGCATTTT CSASGEEGRYSNQPQHF
TRBJ2-1 NA TRBV28 NA 13 TGTGCCAGCAGTTTACCCGGAGGTAATGAGCAGTTCTTC CASSLPGGNEQFF
TRBJ2-2 NA TRBV7-8 NA 17 TGTGCCAGCAGCCTCCAAACACGCGCCCCTAGCATCGGGGAGCTGTTTTTT CASSLQTRAPSIGELFF
TRBJ2-3 once TRBV7-3 TRBD1 16 TGTGCCAGCAGCCTAGGGGGACAGGGGGCTTCAGATACGCAGTATTTT CASSLGGQGASDTQYF
TRBJ2-7 NA TRBV6-5 TRBD1 14 TGTGCCAGCACCGGACAGGGTGGAGACTACGAGCAGTACTTC CASTGQGGDYEQYF
TRBJ1-3 few TRBV9 TRBD1 17 TGTGCCAGCAGCGCGATCGCAGGGGGCGCGGATGGAAACACCATATATTTT CASSAIAGGADGNTIYF
TRBJ2-2 few TRBV7-7 TRBD2 17 TGTGCTAGCAGCTTAACTAGCGGGAGGGCGGCCACCGGGGAGCTGTTTTTT CASSLTSGRAATGELFF
TRBJ2-3 NA TRBV30 NA 14 TGTGCCTGGAGTGTTATGTCGGGAGCAGATACGCAGTATTTT CAWSVMSGADTQYF
TRBJ1-4 NA TRBV7-9 NA 13 TGTGCCAGCAGCTTCAGGGAGGGTGAAAAACTGTTTTTT CASSFREGEKLFF
TRBJ1-5 few TRBV25-1 TRBD1 14 TGTGCCAGCAGGGGGACAGGTTACAATCAGCCCCAGCATTTT CASRGTGYNQPQHF
TRBJ1-5 NA TRBV7-8 TRBD1 17 TGTGCCAGCAGCCCAGGGGGCGGACAGGATAGCAATCAGCCCCAGCATTTT CASSPGGGQDSNQPQHF
TRBJ1-4 NA TRBV5-1 NA 14 TGCGCCAGCAGCTGGGGCCAGGCTAATGAAAAACTGTTTTTT CASSWGQANEKLFF
TRBJ2-7 NA TRBV7-8 NA 13 TGTGCCAGCAGCCGCAGGGCGACTTACGAGCAGTACTTC CASSRRATYEQYF
TRBJ2-5 NA TRBV7-7 TRBD1 16 TGTGCTAGCAGCTCAGGGACAGGGGGAATCCAAGAGACCCAGTACTTC CASSSGTGGIQETQYF
TRBJ2-3 NA TRBV19 TRBD1 18 TGTGCCAGTAGTCCCGCCGCCACACGACAGGGGGCCACAGATACGCAGTATTTT CASSPAATRQGATDTQYF
TRBJ1-2 NA TRBV5-1 TRBD1 14 TGCGCCAGCAGGACCGGGACAGCTAACTATGGCTACACCTTC CASRTGTANYGYTF
TRBJ2-2 NA TRBV10-3 TRBD1 16 TGTGCCATCAGCTTACGACAGGGGACGGGGGACGGGGAGCTGTTTTTT CAISLRQGTGDGELFF
TRBJ1-2 NA TRBV6-1 NA 16 TGTGCCAGCAGTGAAGCGCGGGGCCGGCGTTCTTATGGCTACACCTTC CASSEARGRRSYGYTF
TRBJ1-1 NA TRBV6-5 NA 12 TGTGCCACCGAAACAGGGACCACTGAAGCTTTCTTT CATETGTTEAFF
TRBJ1-1 NA TRBV28 NA 14 TGTGCCAGCAGAGGGCGCCAGGGGAAAACTGAAGCTTTCTTT CASRGRQGKTEAFF
TRBJ1-2 NA TRBV5-1 NA 14 TGCGCCAGCACCCCCGGGGGGGCTAACTATGGCTACACCTTC CASTPGGANYGYTF